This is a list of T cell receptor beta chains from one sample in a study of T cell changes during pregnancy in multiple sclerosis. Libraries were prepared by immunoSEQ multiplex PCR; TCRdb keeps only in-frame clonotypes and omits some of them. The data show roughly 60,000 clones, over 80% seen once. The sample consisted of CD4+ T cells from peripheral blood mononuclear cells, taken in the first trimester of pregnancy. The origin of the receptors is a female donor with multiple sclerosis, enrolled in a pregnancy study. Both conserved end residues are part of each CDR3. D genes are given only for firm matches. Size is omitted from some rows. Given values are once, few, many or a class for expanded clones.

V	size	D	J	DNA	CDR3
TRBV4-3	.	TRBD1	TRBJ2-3	TGCGCCAGCAGCCAAGATGCGACAGGGGGCAGGATTTTCGCAGATACGCAGTATTTT	CASSQDATGGRIFADTQYF
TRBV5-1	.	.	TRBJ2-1	TGCGCCAGCACCCCAGGGGGGACAGACTACAATGAGCAGTTCTTC	CASTPGGTDYNEQFF
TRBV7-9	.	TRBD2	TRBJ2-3	TGTGCCAGCAGCCGCCCGTCCGGGGGGTCGGATACGCAGTATTTT	CASSRPSGGSDTQYF
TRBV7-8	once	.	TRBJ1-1	TGTGCCAGCAGCTTAGAAATAAGGGACTCCGAGGGGGCTTTCTTT	CASSLEIRDSEGAFF
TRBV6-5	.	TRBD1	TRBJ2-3	TGTGCCAGCAGGATGACAGGGCGCACAGATACGCAGTATTTT	CASRMTGRTDTQYF
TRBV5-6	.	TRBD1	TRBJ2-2	TGTGCCAGCAGCCGCCGGGACAGGGGCCTTCTCGCGAACACCGGGGAGCTGTTTTTT	CASSRRDRGLLANTGELFF
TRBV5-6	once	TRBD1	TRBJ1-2	TGTGCCAGCAGCTTGGGACAGGGGGTTTATGGCTACACCTTC	CASSLGQGVYGYTF
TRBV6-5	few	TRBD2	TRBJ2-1	TGTGCCAGCAGAGGACTAGCGGGGTACAGTGAGCAGTTCTTC	CASRGLAGYSEQFF
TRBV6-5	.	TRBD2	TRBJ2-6	TGTGCCAGCAAGCGGGGATCTGGGGCCAACGTCCTGACTTTC	CASKRGSGANVLTF
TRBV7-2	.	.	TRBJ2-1	TGTGCCAGCAGCCATGCTAGATCGGGTACGGGTGAGCAGTTCTTC	CASSHARSGTGEQFF
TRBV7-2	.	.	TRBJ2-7	TGTGCCAGCAGCTTAGCGCGCGAGCAGTACTTC	CASSLAREQYF
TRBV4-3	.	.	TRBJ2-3	TGCGCCAGCAGCCAAGAAGCAACGGGAACGGCCCTAAATACGCAGTATTTT	CASSQEATGTALNTQYF
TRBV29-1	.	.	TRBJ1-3	TGCAGCGTTGAAACAGACTCTGGAAACACCATATATTTT	CSVETDSGNTIYF
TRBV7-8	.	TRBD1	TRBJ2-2	TGTGCCAGCAGCAAACGGACAGGGGGTGCGAACACCGGGGAGCTGTTTTTT	CASSKRTGGANTGELFF